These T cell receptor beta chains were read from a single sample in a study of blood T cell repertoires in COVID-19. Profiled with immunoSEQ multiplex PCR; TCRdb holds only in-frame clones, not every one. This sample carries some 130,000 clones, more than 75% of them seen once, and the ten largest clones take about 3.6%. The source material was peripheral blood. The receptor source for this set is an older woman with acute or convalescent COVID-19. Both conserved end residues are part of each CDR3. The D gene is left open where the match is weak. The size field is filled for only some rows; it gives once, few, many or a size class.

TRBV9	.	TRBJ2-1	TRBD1	TGTGCCAGCAGCGGACAGGGACAGGGCTACAATGAGCAGTTCTTC	CASSGQGQGYNEQFF
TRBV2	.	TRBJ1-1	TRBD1	TGTGCCAGCAGTTCCGGGACAGGGAACACTGAAGCTTTCTTT	CASSSGTGNTEAFF
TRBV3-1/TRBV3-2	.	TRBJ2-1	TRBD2	TGTGCCAGCAGCCAAGCCGGCGGGAGGGCCAGAAATGAGCAGTTCTTC	CASSQAGGRARNEQFF
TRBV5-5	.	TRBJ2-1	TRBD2	TGTGCCAGCAGCTTGGTGGAGCTAGCGGGGTCCCAGTTCTTC	CASSLVELAGSQFF
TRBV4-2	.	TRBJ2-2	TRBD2	TGTGCCAGCAGCCTCTTTCAGGCGGGAGTAGGTGCCGGGGAGCTGTTTTTT	CASSLFQAGVGAGELFF
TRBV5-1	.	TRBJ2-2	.	TGCGCCAGCAGCCAACCCGGGACACCAGCCGGGGAGCTGTTTTTT	CASSQPGTPAGELFF
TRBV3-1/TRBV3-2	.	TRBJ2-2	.	TGTGCCAGCAGCTTTGAAAGCGTTTTCACCGGGGAGCTGTTTTTT	CASSFESVFTGELFF
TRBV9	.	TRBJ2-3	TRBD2	TGTGCCAGCAGCGTAAAAGCGGGAGGGACAGATACGCAGTATTTT	CASSVKAGGTDTQYF
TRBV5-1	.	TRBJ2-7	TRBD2	TGCGCCAGCAGCACGACTAGCGGCGGCTCGGTTATCGACGAGCAGTACTTC	CASSTTSGGSVIDEQYF
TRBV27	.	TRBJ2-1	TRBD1	TGTGCCAGCAGTCACAGGGGGTATGAGCAGTTCTTC	CASSHRGYEQFF
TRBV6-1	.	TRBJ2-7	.	TGTGCCAGCAGTGAAGCAGGGGGTCTGTACGAGCAGTACTTC	CASSEAGGLYEQYF
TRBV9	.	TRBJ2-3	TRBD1	TGTGCCAGCAGCGACAGACAGGGGAGTTACACAGATACGCAGTATTTT	CASSDRQGSYTDTQYF
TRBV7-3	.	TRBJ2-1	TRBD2	TGTGCCAGCAGCTTAGGGACTAGCGGGAGGAATGAGCAGTTCTTC	CASSLGTSGRNEQFF
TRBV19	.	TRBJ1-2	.	TGTGCCAGTACCTACTCCGACTCAGACTATGGCTACACCTTC	CASTYSDSDYGYTF
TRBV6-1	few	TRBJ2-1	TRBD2	TGTGCCAGCAGTGATAGCGGGAGTGTGGGTGAGCAGTTCTTC	CASSDSGSVGEQFF
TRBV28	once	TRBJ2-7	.	TGTGCCAGCAGTACTAGAGTCGAGGGACTTCTCGAGCAGTACTTC	CASSTRVEGLLEQYF
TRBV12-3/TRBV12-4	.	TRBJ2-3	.	TGTGCCAGCAGTTTACAGGGGGATACGCAGTATTTT	CASSLQGDTQYF
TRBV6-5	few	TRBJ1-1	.	TGTGCCAGCAGTTACACTCCCTTAATGAACACTGAAGCTTTCTTT	CASSYTPLMNTEAFF
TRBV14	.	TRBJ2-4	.	TGTGCCAGCAGCCAAGCGACTGCCGGGAGCATTCAGTACTTC	CASSQATAGSIQYF
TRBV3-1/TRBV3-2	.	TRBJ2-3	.	TGTGCCAGCAGTCTCGTGGAGGATACGCAGTATTTT	CASSLVEDTQYF
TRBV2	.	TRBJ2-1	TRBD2	TGTGCCAGCAGTCGGACCGGGACTAGCGGCCAACTCGCCAATGAGCAGTTCTTC	CASSRTGTSGQLANEQFF
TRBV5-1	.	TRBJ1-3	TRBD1	TGCGCCAGCAGCCCTCGGACAGGCTCTGGAAACACCATATATTTT	CASSPRTGSGNTIYF
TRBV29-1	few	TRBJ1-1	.	.	CSVDFRGWTEAFF
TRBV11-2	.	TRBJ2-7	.	TGTGCCAGCAGCTTAACCGACAGGCCCAGTTCCCCCTACGAGCAGTACTTC	CASSLTDRPSSPYEQYF
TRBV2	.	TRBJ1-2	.	TGTGCCAGCATGGACAGTCTTAACTATGGCTACACCTTC	CASMDSLNYGYTF
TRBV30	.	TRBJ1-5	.	TGTGCCTTTCGGGAGGGTGGCAATCAGCCCCAGCATTTT	CAFREGGNQPQHF
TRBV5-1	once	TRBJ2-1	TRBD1	TGCGCCAGCAGCCCGTCCGGGACAGGGTCGAATGAGCAGTTCTTC	CASSPSGTGSNEQFF
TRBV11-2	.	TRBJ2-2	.	TGTGCCAGCAGCACCGGGACACTAAACACCGGGGAGCTGTTTTTT	CASSTGTLNTGELFF
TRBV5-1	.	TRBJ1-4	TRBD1	TGCGCCAGCAGCTTAGACAGGGCATTGGATGAAAAACTGTTTTTT	CASSLDRALDEKLFF
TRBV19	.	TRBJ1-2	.	TGTGCCAGTAGTATAGGATCGGGTGGGTCGAACTATGGCTACACCTTC	CASSIGSGGSNYGYTF
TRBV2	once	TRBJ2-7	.	TGTGCCAGCAGACAGGGTACCTACGAGCAGTACTTC	CASRQGTYEQYF
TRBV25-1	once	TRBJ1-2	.	TGTGCCAGCAGTGACCTCAGGGATCACAGGGCTGGCTACACCTTC	CASSDLRDHRAGYTF
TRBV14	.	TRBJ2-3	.	TGTGCCAGCAGCCAACTGGGAGGCACAGATACGCAGTATTTT	CASSQLGGTDTQYF
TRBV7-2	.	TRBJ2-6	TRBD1	TGTGCCAGCAGCTTGGACAGGACTGGGGCCAACGTCCTGACTTTC	CASSLDRTGANVLTF
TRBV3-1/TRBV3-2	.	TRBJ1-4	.	TGTGCCAGCAGCCCCCCCGGACTTAATGAAAAACTGTTTTTT	CASSPPGLNEKLFF
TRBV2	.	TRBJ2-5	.	TGTGCCAGCAGTCTGGACAGACCAACGCAAGAGACCCAGTACTTC	CASSLDRPTQETQYF
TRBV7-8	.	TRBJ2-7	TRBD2	TGTGCCAGCAGTCTAGGGCTCCTAGCGGGAGACGAGCAGTACTTC	CASSLGLLAGDEQYF
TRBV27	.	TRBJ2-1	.	TGTGCCAGCAGTTTCTCGAGTTGGAATGAGCAGTTCTTC	CASSFSSWNEQFF
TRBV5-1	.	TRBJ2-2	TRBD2	TGCGCCAGCAGCGAAGGGACTAGAACAACGAACACCGGGGAGCTGTTTTTT	CASSEGTRTTNTGELFF
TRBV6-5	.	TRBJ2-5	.	TGTGCCAGCAGCCTCCAGGCTGAGACCCAGTACTTC	CASSLQAETQYF
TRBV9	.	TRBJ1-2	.	TGTGCCAGCAGCGTAACCGGACAACCCTCCGGCTACACCTTC	CASSVTGQPSGYTF